These 14 T cell receptor beta chains share one sample of origin, sequenced in a study of regulatory T cells in long-lasting Graves disease. In building TCR beta libraries, iRepertoire HTBI primers were used together with Arm-PCR of CDR3 regions. TCRdb ran MiXCR on the multiplex PCR reads and lists one entry per CDR3 protein. This table has about 620,000 distinct CDR3 sequences, around 15% appearing once. The time point is: newly diagnosed GD, antithyroid drugs for less than 3 months. RNA extracted from PBMCs served as the sequencing template. These data also formed part of another study, on T cells in Graves' hyperthyroidism and ophthalmopathy.

This material consisted of peripheral blood mononuclear cells (PBMCs), taken at new diagnosis, from a patient treated with antithyroid drugs. Every receptor here comes from a woman aged 25 to 39 with Graves disease.

This clonotype was seen many times. The chain employs TRBV5-1 and TRBJ2-7; D might be TRBD2 (6 bases). This CDR3 is built from 14 residues. CDR1 SGHRS and CDR2 YFSETQ come from the germline V gene. Trimming removed 0 bases from V and 0 bases from J, with 7 bases in between. The CDR3 nucleotides read TGCGCCAGCAGCTTGGTAGCGGTCTCCTACGAGCAGTACTTC. Translated, it gives CASSLVAVSYEQYF.

This clonotype has just a few counts. This rearrangement joins TRBV18 to TRBJ2-3; D is perhaps TRBD1 (6 bases). The V end lost 3 bases, the J end lost 5 bases, and 18 bases lay between the germline ends. The CDR3 covers 16 residues. Germline lookup yields CDR1 KGHSH and CDR2 LQKENI. CDR3 nucleotides: TGTGCCAGCTCACCTAAACAGGGTGACTTCGGAGATACGCAGTATTTT. Translation gives CASSPKQGDFGDTQYF. Based on the CDR3 plus reference TRBV18 and TRBJ2-3, the full variable domain is NAGVMQNPRHLVRRRGQEARLRCSPMKGHSHVYWYRQLPEEGLKFMVYLQKENIIDESGMPKERFSAEFPKEGPSILRIQQVVRGDSAAYFCASSPKQGDFGDTQYFGPGTRLTVL.

In its sample, this clonotype was seen many times. This chain connects TRBV27 to TRBJ2-3; D uncertain. V was clipped by 2 bases and J by 5 bases, with 8 bases between them. CDR1 is MNHEY, CDR2 SMNVEV, per germline (reference sequence). CDR3 length: 13 amino acids. CDR3 coding DNA: TGTGCCAGCAGTTTAAGTCTGAGAGATACGCAGTATTTT. Protein product: CASSLSLRDTQYF.

This clonotype was seen many times. An end of the junction differs from the germline gene, which may be a read error. This rearrangement joins TRBV3-1 to TRBJ2-1; 11 nucleotides align to TRBD2. Germline V lookup: CDR1 LGHDT, CDR2 YNNKEL (reference sequence). The CDR3 has 14 residues. The CDR3 DNA sequence: TGTGCCAGCAGCCAAGCCCTTCCTAGCGGGAGGAGCCTCTTC. Protein product: CASSQALPSGRSLF.

The chain recombines TRBV15 with TRBJ1-5; 7 nucleotides align to TRBD1. Germline values: CDR1 LNHNV, CDR2 YYDKDF (reference sequence). The V gene end was trimmed by 0 bases and the J gene end by 2 bases; junction bases not matched to a gene: 10. The CDR3 has 18 amino acids. CDR3 bases: TGTGCCACCAGCAGAGATTTCATGGCAGGGGGTGGCAATCAGCCCCAGCATTTT. The encoded protein is CATSRDFMAGGGNQPQHF.

This clonotype was seen a few times. The junction departs from the called germline gene at one end, perhaps through a read error. V and J are TRBV5-4 and TRBJ1-4, with 11 nucleotides matching TRBD1. The germline gives CDR1 SGHNT, CDR2 YYREEE (reference sequence). This CDR3 has 14 amino acids. CDR3 in amino acids: CAFRDRGSNGKLFF. The CDR3 coding sequence is TGTGCCTTCAGGGACAGGGGGAGTAATGGAAAACTGTTTTTT.

The sample holds many counts of this clonotype. J is TRBJ2-1 and V is TRBV12-3 or TRBV12-4, with TRBD1 as a possible D gene (6 bases). The length of the CDR3 is 13 residues. The V and J ends lost 6 bases and 7 bases respectively, with 13 bases between them. The CDR3 sequence: CASSFGTGNEQFF. The CDR3, as DNA: TGTGCCAGCAGCTTCGGAACAGGGAATGAGCAGTTCTTC.

At least ten counts were recorded for this clonotype. This sequence joins TRBV5-1 and TRBJ2-7, with D possibly TRBD2 on 5 matching bases. CDR1 SGHRS and CDR2 YFSETQ come from the germline V gene. The CDR3 sequence is 13 residues long. V lost 3 bases to trimming and J lost 4 bases, with 11 bases between them. CDR3 residues: CASSSGSTYEQYF. The CDR3 nucleotides are TGCGCCAGCAGCTCGGGATCGACATACGAGCAGTACTTC.

This clonotype has just one count. Compared with germline, one end of the junction differs, possibly owing to a read error. This chain links TRBV5-1 with TRBJ2-7, with D uncertain. This CDR3 region has 15 residues. Germline CDR1 reads SGHRS; CDR2 reads YFSETQ. CDR3 amino acids: CASSFSSESSYEQYF. In nucleotides, the CDR3 is TGTGCCAGCAGCTTTTCGTCCGAAAGTTCCTACGAGCAGTACTTC.

This clonotype was observed at least ten times. The rearrangement uses TRBV7-9 and TRBJ2-3, with 9 positions matching TRBD2. The germline V gene encodes CDR1 SEHNR and CDR2 FQNEAQ (reference sequence). Trimming removed 5 bases from V and 2 bases from J; junction bases left unmatched: 8. This CDR3 contains 16 residues. In DNA, the CDR3 is TGTGCCAGCAGCCTCTCGACTAGCGGAGACACAGATACGCAGTATTTT. This encodes CASSLSTSGDTDTQYF.

This clonotype came up many times. The chain carries TRBV12-3 or TRBV12-4 and TRBJ1-2, with D possibly being TRBD1 (5 bases). The CDR3 spans 13 residues. V was pared by 8 bases and J by 8 bases, with 18 bases between. This CDR3 reads CASGVQGAGGYTF. Written as DNA, the CDR3 is TGTGCCAGCGGGGTACAAGGGGCCGGAGGCTACACCTTC.

Worth noting for this clonotype: A read error is likely here: a far larger clone is one base away. The chain uses TRBV12-3 or TRBV12-4 and TRBJ2-2, with D perhaps assigned TRBD1 or TRBD2 (6 bases each). The CDR3 spans 15 residues. Between the trimmed V and J ends, which lost 4 bases and 4 bases, there was a span of 13 bases. For the CDR3, the DNA is TGTGCCAGCAGTTGTATGAGGGGGGTCACCGGGGAGCTGTTTTTT. Translating gives CASSCMRGVTGELFF.

There are many counts of this clonotype. The chain uses TRBV6-2 or TRBV6-3 and TRBJ1-1, with D possibly TRBD1 on 6 matching bases. Deletions cut 4 bases from V and 5 bases from J, with 20 bases between. From germline, CDR1 is MNHEY and CDR2 SVGEGT. The CDR3 loop spans 16 amino acids. This CDR3 is CASSSALGGQWTEAFF. CDR3 DNA sequence: TGTGCCAGCAGTTCCGCCCTCGGGGGCCAGTGGACTGAAGCTTTCTTT.

The V and J genes are TRBV7-9 and TRBJ2-2; 7 bases are shared with TRBD1. Germline lookup yields CDR1 SEHNR and CDR2 FQNEAQ (reference sequence). CDR3 size: 17 residues. Trimming removed 8 bases from V and 2 bases from J; junction bases left unmatched: 14. CDR3 sequence reads: CASRTSTGLKNTGELFF. Written as DNA, the CDR3 is TGTGCCAGCCGAACTTCGACAGGGCTGAAAAACACCGGGGAGCTGTTTTTT.